This entry lists 3 T cell receptor beta chains sequenced from one sample in a study of T cell repertoires in ileal Crohn's disease. The data were produced by immunoSEQ multiplex PCR, yet TCRdb's version contains in-frame clones alone and is incomplete. The table shows about 6,600 clones, with roughly four fifths occurring only once. As for time point: inflamed ileum from the surgical specimen. Input material: ileal tissue. The receptors were sampled from an adult with Crohn's disease.

This rearrangement joins TRBV11-2 to TRBJ2-7; D is uncertain. Trimming pared 2 bases from V and 2 bases from J, leaving 10 bases between. The germline V gene has CDR1 SGHAT and CDR2 FQNNGV. The CDR3 is 14 amino acids. CDR3 bases: TGTGCCAGCAGCTTAAACGGCAGGACCTACGAGCAGTACTTC. It codes for CASSLNGRTYEQYF.

This chain links TRBV6-1 with TRBJ2-7; TRBD2 matches at 7 bases. The germline V gene has CDR1 MNHNS and CDR2 SASEGT. The CDR3 spans 15 residues. The J segment lost 2 bases and the V segment lost 10 bases, leaving 14 bases of the junction unmatched. The CDR3 protein is CAIPRSGAGTYEQYF. The CDR3 DNA is TGTGCCATCCCCCGAAGCGGGGCGGGGACCTACGAGCAGTACTTC.

The V gene is TRBV5-4, the J gene TRBJ1-2, with unresolved D. The germline V gene encodes CDR1 SGHNT and CDR2 YYREEE (reference sequence). The CDR3 has 15 residues. V lost 0 bases and J 7 bases, leaving 16 bases between the germline ends. Here the CDR3 DNA reads TGTGCCAGCAGCTTGGGACTTTTCCCCCTGGGTGGCTACACCTTC. This codes for CASSLGLFPLGGYTF.